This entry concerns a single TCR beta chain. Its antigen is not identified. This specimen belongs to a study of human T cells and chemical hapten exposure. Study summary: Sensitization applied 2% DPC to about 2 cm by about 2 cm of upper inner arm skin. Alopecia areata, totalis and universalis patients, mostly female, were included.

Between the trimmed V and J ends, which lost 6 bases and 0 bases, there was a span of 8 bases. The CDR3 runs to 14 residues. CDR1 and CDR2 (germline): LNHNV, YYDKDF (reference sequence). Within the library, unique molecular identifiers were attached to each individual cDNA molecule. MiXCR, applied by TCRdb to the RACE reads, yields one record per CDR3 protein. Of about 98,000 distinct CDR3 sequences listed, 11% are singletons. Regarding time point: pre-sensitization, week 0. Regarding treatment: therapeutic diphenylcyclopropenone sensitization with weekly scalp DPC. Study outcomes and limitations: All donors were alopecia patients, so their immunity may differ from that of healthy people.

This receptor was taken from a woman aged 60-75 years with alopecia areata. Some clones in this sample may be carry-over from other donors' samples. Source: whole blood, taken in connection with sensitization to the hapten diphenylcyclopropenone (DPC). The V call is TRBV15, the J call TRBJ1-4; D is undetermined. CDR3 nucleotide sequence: TGTGCCACCAGTTCGGACCCAACTAATGAAAAACTGTTTTTT. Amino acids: CATSSDPTNEKLFF.